This T cell receptor (beta chain) stems from a study of cytomegalovirus exposure and HLA in healthy donors. Overall study: Earlier work reported 95 million to 130 million unique TCR beta sequences from 150 million to 200 million T cells. Study results and caveats: High specificity and sensitivity for cytomegalovirus status were reported for the classifier. Later work associated 16,951 TCR beta sequences with HLA alleles at 0.05 false discovery rate. The listing of roughly 160 TCR beta chains classed them as cytomegalovirus-associated.

The study ran its PCR with 60 Vbeta and 13 Jbeta primers. Assay: immunoSEQ multiplex PCR; the TCRdb copy retains only in-frame clones and omits some. The table records about 220,000 clones, 75% of them present only once. Turning to this clone: As yet, its antigen is unknown.

Germline V CDR1 and CDR2: SGHRS, YFSETQ. The length of the CDR3 is 16 residues. V dropped 3 bases and J dropped 5 bases, with 20 bases sitting between them. The chain has TRBV5-1 and TRBJ1-2; tentatively, D is TRBD1 (6 bases). This TCR was recovered from a woman in her thirties in good health and CMV-seronegative. The sample consisted of PBMCs. DNA of the CDR3: TGCGCCAGCAGCTCCGGACTGATGGACAGTGATTATGGCTACACCTTC. Its protein product is CASSSGLMDSDYGYTF. Together with reference TRBV5-1 and TRBJ1-2, the CDR3 gives the full variable domain: KAGVTQTPRYLIKTRGQQVTLSCSPISGHRSVSWYQQTPGQGLQFLFEYFSETQRNKGNFPGRFSGRQFSNSRSEMNVSTLELGDSALYLCASSSGLMDSDYGYTFGSGTRLTVV.